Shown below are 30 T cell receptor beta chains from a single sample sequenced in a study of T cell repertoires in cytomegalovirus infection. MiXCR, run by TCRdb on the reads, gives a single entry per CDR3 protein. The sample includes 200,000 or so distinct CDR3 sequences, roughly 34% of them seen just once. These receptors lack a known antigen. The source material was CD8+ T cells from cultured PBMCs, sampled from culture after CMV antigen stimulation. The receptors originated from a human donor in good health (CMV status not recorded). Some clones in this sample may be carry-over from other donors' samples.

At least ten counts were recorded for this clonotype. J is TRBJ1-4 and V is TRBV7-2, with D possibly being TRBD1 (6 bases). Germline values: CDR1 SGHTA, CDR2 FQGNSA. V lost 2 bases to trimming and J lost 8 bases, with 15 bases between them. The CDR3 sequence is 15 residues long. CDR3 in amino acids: CASSLWGASEEKLFF. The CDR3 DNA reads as TGTGCCAGCAGCTTATGGGGGGCGAGCGAGGAAAAACTGTTTTTT.

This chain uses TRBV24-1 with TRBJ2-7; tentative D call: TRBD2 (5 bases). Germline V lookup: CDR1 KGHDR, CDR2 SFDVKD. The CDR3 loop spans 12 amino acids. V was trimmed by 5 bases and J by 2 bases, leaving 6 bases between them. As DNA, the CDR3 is TGTGCCACCAGTGCCGGGACCTACGAGCAGTACTTC. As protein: CATSAGTYEQYF.

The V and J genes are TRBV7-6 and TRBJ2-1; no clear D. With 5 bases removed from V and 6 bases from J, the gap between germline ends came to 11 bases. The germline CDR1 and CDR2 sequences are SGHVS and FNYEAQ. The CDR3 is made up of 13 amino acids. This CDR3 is CASSPGGLNEQFF. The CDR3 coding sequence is TGTGCCAGCAGCCCCGGCGGCCTCAATGAGCAGTTCTTC.

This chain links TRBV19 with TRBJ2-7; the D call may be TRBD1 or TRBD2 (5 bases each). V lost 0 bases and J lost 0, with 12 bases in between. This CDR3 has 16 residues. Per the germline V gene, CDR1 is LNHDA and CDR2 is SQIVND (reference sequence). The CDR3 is CASSIDPRGSSYEQYF. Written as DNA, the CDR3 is TGTGCCAGTAGTATAGATCCGAGGGGAAGCTCCTACGAGCAGTACTTC.

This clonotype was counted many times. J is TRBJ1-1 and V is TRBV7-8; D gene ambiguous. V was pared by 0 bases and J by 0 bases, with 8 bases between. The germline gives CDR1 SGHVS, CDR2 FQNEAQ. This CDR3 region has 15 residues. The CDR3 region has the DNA TGTGCCAGCAGCTTAGCCTATGCCTTGAACACTGAAGCTTTCTTT. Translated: CASSLAYALNTEAFF.

CDR3 region: CASSPTSSPYEQYF. The CDR3 DNA sequence: TGTGCCAGCAGCCCCACTAGTTCCCCCTACGAGCAGTACTTC. J is TRBJ2-7 and V is TRBV9, with D perhaps matching TRBD2 (5 bases). This CDR3 has 14 amino acids. The ends were cut back, 4 bases at V and 2 bases at J, with 13 bases in the middle. CDR1 and CDR2 from the germline V gene are SGDLS and YYNGEE.

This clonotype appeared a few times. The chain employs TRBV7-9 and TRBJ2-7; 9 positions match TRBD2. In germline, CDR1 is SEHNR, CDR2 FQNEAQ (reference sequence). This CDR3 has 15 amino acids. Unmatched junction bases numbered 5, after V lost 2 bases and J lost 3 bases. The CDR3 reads CASSLRTSALYEQYF. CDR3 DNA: TGTGCCAGCAGCTTAAGGACTAGCGCTCTCTACGAGCAGTACTTC.

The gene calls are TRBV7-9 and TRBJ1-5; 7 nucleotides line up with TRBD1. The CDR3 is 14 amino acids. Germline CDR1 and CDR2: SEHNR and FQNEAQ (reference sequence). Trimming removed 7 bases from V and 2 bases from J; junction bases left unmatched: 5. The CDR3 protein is CASTGGYGNQPQHF. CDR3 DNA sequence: TGTGCCAGCACAGGGGGATACGGCAATCAGCCCCAGCATTTT.

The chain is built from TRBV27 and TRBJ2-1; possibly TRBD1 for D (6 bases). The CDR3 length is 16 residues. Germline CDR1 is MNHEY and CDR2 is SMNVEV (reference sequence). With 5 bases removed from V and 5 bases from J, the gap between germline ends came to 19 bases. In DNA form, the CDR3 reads TGTGCCAGCAGTAGATTAGACATAAAGGGGGACAATGAGCAGTTCTTC. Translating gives CASSRLDIKGDNEQFF.

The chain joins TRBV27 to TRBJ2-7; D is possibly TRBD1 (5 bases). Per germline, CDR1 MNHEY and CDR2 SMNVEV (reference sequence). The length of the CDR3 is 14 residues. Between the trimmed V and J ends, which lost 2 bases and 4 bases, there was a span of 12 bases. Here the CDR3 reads CASSLIDRHYEQYF. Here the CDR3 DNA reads TGTGCCAGCAGTTTAATAGACAGACATTACGAGCAGTACTTC.

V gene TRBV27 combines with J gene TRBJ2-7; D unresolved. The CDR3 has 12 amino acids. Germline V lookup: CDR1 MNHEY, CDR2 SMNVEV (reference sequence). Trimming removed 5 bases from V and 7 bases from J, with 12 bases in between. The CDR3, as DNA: TGTGCCAGCAGTGGAAGGCCCGGGGAGCAGTACTTC. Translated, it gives CASSGRPGEQYF.

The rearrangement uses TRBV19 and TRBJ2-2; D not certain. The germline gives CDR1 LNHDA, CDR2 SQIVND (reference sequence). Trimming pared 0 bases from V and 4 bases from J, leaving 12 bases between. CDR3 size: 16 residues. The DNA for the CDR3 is TGTGCCAGTAGTATAGATCTGGCCGCAGTCACCGGGGAGCTGTTTTTT. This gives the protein CASSIDLAAVTGELFF. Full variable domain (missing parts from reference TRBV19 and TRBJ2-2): DGGITQSPKYLFRKEGQNVTLSCEQNLNHDAMYWYRQDPGQGLRLIYYSQIVNDFQKGDIAEGYSVSREKKESFPLTVTSAQKNPTAFYLCASSIDLAAVTGELFFGEGSRLTVL.

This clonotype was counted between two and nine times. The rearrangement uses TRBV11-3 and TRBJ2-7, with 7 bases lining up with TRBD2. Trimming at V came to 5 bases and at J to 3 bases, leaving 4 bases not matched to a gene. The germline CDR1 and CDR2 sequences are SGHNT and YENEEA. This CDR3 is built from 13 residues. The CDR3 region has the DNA TGTGCCAGCAGCCCGTCGGGGGGCTACGAGCAGTACTTC. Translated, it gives CASSPSGGYEQYF.

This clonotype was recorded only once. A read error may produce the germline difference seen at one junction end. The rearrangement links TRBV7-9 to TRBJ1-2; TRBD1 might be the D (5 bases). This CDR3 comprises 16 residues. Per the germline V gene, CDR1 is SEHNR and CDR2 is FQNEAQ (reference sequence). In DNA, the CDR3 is TGTGCAAGCAGCTTAAAAGACAGTGAGGCTACTAATGGCTACACCTTC. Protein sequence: CASSLKDSEATNGYTF.

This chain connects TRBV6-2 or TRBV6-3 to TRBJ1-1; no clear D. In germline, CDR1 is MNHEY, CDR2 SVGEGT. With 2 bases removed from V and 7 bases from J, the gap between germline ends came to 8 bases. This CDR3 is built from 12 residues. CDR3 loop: CASSYGLHEAFF. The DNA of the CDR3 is TGTGCCAGCAGTTACGGACTGCATGAAGCTTTCTTT.

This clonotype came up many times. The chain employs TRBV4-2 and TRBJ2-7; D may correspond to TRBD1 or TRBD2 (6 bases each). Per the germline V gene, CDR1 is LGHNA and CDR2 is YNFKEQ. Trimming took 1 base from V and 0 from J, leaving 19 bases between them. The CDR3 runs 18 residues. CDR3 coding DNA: TGTGCCAGCAGCCAAGGGGGGGCCGCCTGGGGTAGCTCCTACGAGCAGTACTTC. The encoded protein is CASSQGGAAWGSSYEQYF.

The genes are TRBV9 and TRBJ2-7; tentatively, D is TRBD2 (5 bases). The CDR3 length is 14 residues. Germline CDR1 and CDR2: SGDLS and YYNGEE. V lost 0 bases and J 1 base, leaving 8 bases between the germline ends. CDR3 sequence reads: CASSVATGSYEQYF. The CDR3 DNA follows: TGTGCCAGCAGCGTAGCTACGGGGTCCTACGAGCAGTACTTC.

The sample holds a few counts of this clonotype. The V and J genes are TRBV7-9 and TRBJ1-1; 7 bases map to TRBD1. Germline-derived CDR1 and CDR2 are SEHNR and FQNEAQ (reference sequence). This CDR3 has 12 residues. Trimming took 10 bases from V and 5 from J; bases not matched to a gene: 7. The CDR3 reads CAMGRGRTEAFF. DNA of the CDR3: TGTGCCATGGGCAGGGGGAGAACTGAAGCTTTCTTT.

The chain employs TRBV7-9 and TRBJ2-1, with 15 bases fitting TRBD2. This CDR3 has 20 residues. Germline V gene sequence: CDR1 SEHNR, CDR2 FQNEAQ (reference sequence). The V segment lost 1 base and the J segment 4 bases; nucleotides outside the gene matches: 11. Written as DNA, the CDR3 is TGTGCCAGCAGCTTAGAGGGGACTAGCGGGAGGCCCTCGAAATACAATGAGCAGTTCTTC. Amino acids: CASSLEGTSGRPSKYNEQFF.

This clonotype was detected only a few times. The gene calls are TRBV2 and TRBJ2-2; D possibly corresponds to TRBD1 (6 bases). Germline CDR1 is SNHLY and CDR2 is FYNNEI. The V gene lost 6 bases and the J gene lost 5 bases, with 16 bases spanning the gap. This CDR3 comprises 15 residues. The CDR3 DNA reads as TGTGCCAGCAGAGGGGACAAAGAGGGGACCGGGGAGCTGTTTTTT. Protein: CASRGDKEGTGELFF.

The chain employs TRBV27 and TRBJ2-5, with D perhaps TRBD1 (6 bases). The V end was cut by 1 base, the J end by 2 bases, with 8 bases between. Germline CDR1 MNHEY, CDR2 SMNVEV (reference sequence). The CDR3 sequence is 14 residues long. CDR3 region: CASSLLRGQETQYF. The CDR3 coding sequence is TGTGCCAGCAGTTTATTGAGGGGGCAAGAGACCCAGTACTTC.

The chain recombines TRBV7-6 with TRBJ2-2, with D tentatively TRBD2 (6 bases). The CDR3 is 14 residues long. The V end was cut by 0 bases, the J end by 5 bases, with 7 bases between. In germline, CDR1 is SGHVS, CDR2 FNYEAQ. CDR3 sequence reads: CASSLARGTGELFF. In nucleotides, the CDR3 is TGTGCCAGCAGCTTAGCCCGGGGGACCGGGGAGCTGTTTTTT.

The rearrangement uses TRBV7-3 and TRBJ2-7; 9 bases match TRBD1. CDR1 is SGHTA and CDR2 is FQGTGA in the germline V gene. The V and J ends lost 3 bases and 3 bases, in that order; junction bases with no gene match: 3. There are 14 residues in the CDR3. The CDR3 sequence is CASSFGQGHYEQYF. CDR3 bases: TGTGCCAGCAGCTTTGGACAGGGGCACTACGAGCAGTACTTC.

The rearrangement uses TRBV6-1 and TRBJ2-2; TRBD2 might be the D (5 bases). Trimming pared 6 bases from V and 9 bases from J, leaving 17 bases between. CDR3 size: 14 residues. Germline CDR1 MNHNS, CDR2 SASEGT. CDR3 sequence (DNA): TGTGCCAGCAGCCCTTTGTCCGGGGATAGGGAGCTGTTTTTT. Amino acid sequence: CASSPLSGDRELFF.

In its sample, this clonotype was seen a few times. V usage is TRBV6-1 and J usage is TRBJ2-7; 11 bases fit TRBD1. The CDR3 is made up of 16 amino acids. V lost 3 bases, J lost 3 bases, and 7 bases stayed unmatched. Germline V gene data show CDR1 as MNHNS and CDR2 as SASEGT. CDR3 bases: TGTGCCAGCAGTGATGCGAGGGACAGGGGGTACTACGAGCAGTACTTC. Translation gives CASSDARDRGYYEQYF.

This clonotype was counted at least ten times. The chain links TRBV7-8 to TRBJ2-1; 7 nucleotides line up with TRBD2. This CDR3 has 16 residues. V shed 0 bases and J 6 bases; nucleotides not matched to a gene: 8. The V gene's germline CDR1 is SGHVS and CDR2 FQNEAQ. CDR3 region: CASSLARLAEGNEQFF. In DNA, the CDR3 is TGTGCCAGCAGCTTAGCGAGACTAGCCGAGGGCAATGAGCAGTTCTTC. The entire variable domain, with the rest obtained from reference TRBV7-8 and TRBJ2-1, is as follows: GAGVSQSPRYKVAKRGQDVALRCDPISGHVSLFWYQQALGQGPEFLTYFQNEAQLDKSGLPSDRFFAERPEGSVSTLKIQRTQQEDSAVYLCASSLARLAEGNEQFFGPGTRLTVL.

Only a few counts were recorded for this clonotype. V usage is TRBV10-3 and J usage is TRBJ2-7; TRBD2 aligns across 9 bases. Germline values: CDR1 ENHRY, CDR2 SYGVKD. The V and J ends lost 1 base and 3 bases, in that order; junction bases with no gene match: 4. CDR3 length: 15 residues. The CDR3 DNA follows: TGTGCCATCAGTGAGTTGGGACTAGCTAACTACGAGCAGTACTTC. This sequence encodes CAISELGLANYEQYF.

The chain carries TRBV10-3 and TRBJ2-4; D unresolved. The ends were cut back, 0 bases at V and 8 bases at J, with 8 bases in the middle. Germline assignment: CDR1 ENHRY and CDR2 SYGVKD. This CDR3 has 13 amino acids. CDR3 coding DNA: TGTGCCATCAGTGAGTCGATCAGTTACATTCAGTACTTC. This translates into CAISESISYIQYF.

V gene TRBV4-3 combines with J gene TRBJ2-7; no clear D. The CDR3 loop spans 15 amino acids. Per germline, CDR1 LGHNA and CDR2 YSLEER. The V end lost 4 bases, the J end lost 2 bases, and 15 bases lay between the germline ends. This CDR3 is CASSPTSGPPYEQYF. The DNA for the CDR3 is TGCGCCAGCAGCCCCACTTCGGGTCCCCCCTACGAGCAGTACTTC.

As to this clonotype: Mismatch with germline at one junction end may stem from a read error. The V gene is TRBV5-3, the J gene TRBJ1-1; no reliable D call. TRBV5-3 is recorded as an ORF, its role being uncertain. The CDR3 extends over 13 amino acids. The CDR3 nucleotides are TGTGCCAGCAGCTCCGGACGGGGAACTGAAGCTTTCTTT. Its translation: CASSSGRGTEAFF.